This TCR beta chain appears in the sequencing data of a study of CD8 T cells in ankylosing spondylitis. Study-wide points: Roughly eight highly homologous variants made up a TCR beta motif that seemed to typify ankylosing spondylitis blood. Reportedly, significant enrichment of disease-linked clones occurred in matched ankylosing spondylitis synovial fluid.

MiXCR, applied by TCRdb to the 5' RACE reads, yields one record per CDR3 protein. The sample contains under 850,000 distinct CDR3 sequences, about 20% of which appear only once. In this sample, this clonotype turned up a few times. Its specificity is not known. One end of the junction is discordant with germline, which a read error may explain. This CDR3 contains 13 residues. The clonotype originates from a male donor with ankylosing spondylitis. The sequenced material came from blood, either unsorted or a sorted T cell fraction (not recorded which). V is TRBV12-3 or TRBV12-4 and J is TRBJ1-1; tentative D call: TRBD1 (5 bases). The CDR3 loop is CASSFAGPAEAFF. In nucleotides, the CDR3 is TGTGCCAGCAGTTTCGCAGGGCCCGCTGAAGCTTTTTTT.